This T cell receptor beta chain was retrieved from a study of blood T cell repertoires in COVID-19. Study as a whole: Italy, Spain and the United States were the sources of the convalescent and acute COVID-19 samples. T cells, B-cell-depleted T cells, or PBMCs supplied cDNA or gDNA.

The germline V gene encodes CDR1 SGHTA and CDR2 FQGNSA. With 7 bases removed from V and 0 bases from J, the gap between germline ends came to 7 bases. The length of the CDR3 is 14 residues. Original processing methods: Amplification from reference gene primers served as the basis for estimated nucleated cell counts. Produced via immunoSEQ multiplex PCR; TCRdb's table is partial and in-frame only. V and J calls and clone size are copied from that table; D and trimming were computed from the DNA. Of over 300,000 clones in the sample, roughly 88% were seen once. Assignments of participants to cohorts depended upon their own reported clinical history.

Sequenced material: PBMCs or T cells enriched from blood (not recorded which). The receptor was derived from a young man who had recovered from COVID-19. This chain joins TRBV7-2 and TRBJ2-6; no definite D call. This chain's CDR3 is CASTLRSGANVLTF. The DNA of the CDR3 is TGTGCCAGCACCCTCCGCTCTGGGGCCAACGTCCTGACTTTC.